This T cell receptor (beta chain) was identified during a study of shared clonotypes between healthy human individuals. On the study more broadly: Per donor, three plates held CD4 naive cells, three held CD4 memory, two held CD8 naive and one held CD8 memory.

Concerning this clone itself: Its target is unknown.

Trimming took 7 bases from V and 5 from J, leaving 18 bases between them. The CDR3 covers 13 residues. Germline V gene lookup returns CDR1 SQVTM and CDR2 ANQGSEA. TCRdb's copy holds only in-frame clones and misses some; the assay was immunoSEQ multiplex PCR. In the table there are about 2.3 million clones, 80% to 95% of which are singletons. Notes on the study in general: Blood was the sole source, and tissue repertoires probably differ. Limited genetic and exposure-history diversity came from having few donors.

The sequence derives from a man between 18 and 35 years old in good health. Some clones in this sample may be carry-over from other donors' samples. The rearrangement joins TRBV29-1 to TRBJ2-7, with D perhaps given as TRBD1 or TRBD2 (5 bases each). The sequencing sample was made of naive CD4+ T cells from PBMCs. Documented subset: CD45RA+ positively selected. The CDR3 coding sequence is TGCAGCGGGGGAAATTGGGGGTTTAACGAGCAGTACTTC. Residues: CSGGNWGFNEQYF.